This T cell receptor (beta chain) came from a study of cytomegalovirus exposure and HLA in healthy donors. A note on this clone: Its antigen remains unidentified.

Study observations and caveats: Accounts indicate the classifier identified cytomegalovirus status with strong specificity and sensitivity.

PCR was performed using 60 Vbeta and 13 Jbeta primers. The repertoire was sequenced with immunoSEQ multiplex PCR; TCRdb's copy has only in-frame clones and lacks some. Among 120,000 or so clones listed, 75% to 85% were seen once. Source material: PBMCs. This TCR was recovered from a male donor in good health and CMV-seronegative.

The CDR3 DNA reads TGTGCCAGCAGTGAACGGCTGGAGGGGCAGCCCCAGCATTTT. The encoded protein is CASSERLEGQPQHF. This chain uses TRBV6-1 with TRBJ1-5, with D possibly matching TRBD1 (5 bases). Germline V lookup: CDR1 MNHNS, CDR2 SASEGT. The CDR3 covers 14 residues. V was shortened by 2 bases and J by 7 bases, with 12 bases between the two germline ends.